Listed below are T cell receptor beta chains from one sample, sequenced in a study of blood T cell repertoires in COVID-19. The protocol was immunoSEQ multiplex PCR, while the TCRdb copy is restricted to in-frame clones and leaves out a portion. The data contain around 140,000 clones, 75% to 90% of them singletons. The sequenced sample consisted of peripheral blood. These receptors originate from a man aged 18 to 29 with COVID-19, enrolled during active disease. Each CDR3 is given with its conserved first and last residue. D genes are given only for firm matches. Clone size is stated in some rows and not others, as once, few, many or a class when expanded.

cdr3_length: 8
j_call: TRBJ1-2
clone_size: once
d_call: NA
v_call: TRBV7-9
cdr3_nt: TGTGCCAGCAGCTTATTCGCCTTC
cdr3_aa: CASSLFAF

cdr3_length: 16
j_call: TRBJ1-5
clone_size: NA
d_call: NA
v_call: TRBV7-2
cdr3_nt: TGTGCCAGCAGCTTAGTAGGAGGGAAACTGGATCAGCCCCAGCATTTT
cdr3_aa: CASSLVGGKLDQPQHF

cdr3_length: 14
j_call: TRBJ1-3
clone_size: NA
d_call: NA
v_call: TRBV18
cdr3_nt: TGTGCCAGCTCACCACGGCAGACAGGAAACACCATATATTTT
cdr3_aa: CASSPRQTGNTIYF

cdr3_length: 13
j_call: TRBJ2-2
clone_size: NA
d_call: TRBD2
v_call: TRBV5-1
cdr3_nt: TGCGCGAGCCAAGGAGCGGGGACCGGGGAGCTGTTTTTT
cdr3_aa: CASQGAGTGELFF

cdr3_length: 17
j_call: TRBJ2-4
clone_size: NA
d_call: NA
v_call: TRBV11-2
cdr3_nt: TGTGCCAGCAGCCCAATAAGGACTGTTCTAGCCAAAAACATTCAGTACTTC
cdr3_aa: CASSPIRTVLAKNIQYF

cdr3_length: 15
j_call: TRBJ2-1
clone_size: NA
d_call: TRBD2
v_call: TRBV9
cdr3_nt: TGTGCCAGCAGCGTAGGCTGGCGGGGGGGTGGTGAGCAGTTCTTC
cdr3_aa: CASSVGWRGGGEQFF

cdr3_length: 15
j_call: TRBJ2-7
clone_size: NA
d_call: TRBD1
v_call: TRBV6-5
cdr3_nt: TGTGCCAGCAGGGGACGGACAGGGGGCAACGACGAGCAGTACTTC
cdr3_aa: CASRGRTGGNDEQYF

cdr3_length: 13
j_call: TRBJ1-3
clone_size: NA
d_call: NA
v_call: TRBV28
cdr3_nt: TGTGCCAGTATGCAGGCCTCTGGAAACACCATATATTTT
cdr3_aa: CASMQASGNTIYF

cdr3_length: 15
j_call: TRBJ1-1
clone_size: NA
d_call: NA
v_call: TRBV6-5
cdr3_nt: TGTGCCAGCAGTCACATTCGACAGACGAACACTGAAGCTTTCTTT
cdr3_aa: CASSHIRQTNTEAFF

cdr3_length: 17
j_call: TRBJ2-3
clone_size: once
d_call: NA
v_call: TRBV4-1
cdr3_nt: TGCGCCAGCAACCTAGTCGCCGGGGCGGGACCCACAGATACGCAGTATTTT
cdr3_aa: CASNLVAGAGPTDTQYF

cdr3_length: 17
j_call: TRBJ1-5
clone_size: once
d_call: TRBD1
v_call: TRBV28
cdr3_nt: TGTGCCAGCAGTGGAGACAGGGGGCTCCGGAGCAATCAGCCCCAGCATTTT
cdr3_aa: CASSGDRGLRSNQPQHF

cdr3_length: 10
j_call: TRBJ1-2
clone_size: few
d_call: NA
v_call: TRBV5-1
cdr3_nt: TGCGCCAGCAGGCTGACAGGCTACACCTTC
cdr3_aa: CASRLTGYTF

cdr3_length: 17
j_call: TRBJ2-6
clone_size: NA
d_call: NA
v_call: TRBV5-1
cdr3_nt: TGCGCCAGCAGCTTGTTCGCCGGGATCTCTGGGGCCAACGTCCTGACTTTC
cdr3_aa: CASSLFAGISGANVLTF

cdr3_length: 14
j_call: TRBJ2-7
clone_size: NA
d_call: NA
v_call: TRBV4-3
cdr3_nt: TGCGCCAGCAGCCAAGGTCAGGGCTCCTACGAGCAGTACTTC
cdr3_aa: CASSQGQGSYEQYF

cdr3_length: 14
j_call: TRBJ2-1
clone_size: NA
d_call: NA
v_call: TRBV3-1/TRBV3-2
cdr3_nt: TGTGCCAGCAGCCGGATAGACAGAAACAATGAGCAGTTCTTC
cdr3_aa: CASSRIDRNNEQFF

cdr3_length: 14
j_call: TRBJ2-3
clone_size: few
d_call: NA
v_call: TRBV14
cdr3_nt: TGTGCCAGCAGCCCAGGGTTTGCCACAGATACGCAGTATTTT
cdr3_aa: CASSPGFATDTQYF

cdr3_length: 15
j_call: TRBJ1-4
clone_size: few
d_call: NA
v_call: TRBV27
cdr3_nt: TGTGCCAGCAGTTTACTCGGGACAACTAATGAAAAACTGCTTTTT
cdr3_aa: CASSLLGTTNEKLLF

cdr3_length: 15
j_call: TRBJ1-1
clone_size: NA
d_call: NA
v_call: TRBV11-2
cdr3_nt: TGTGCCAGCAGCTTAGGCGGGTACCGGAACACTGAAGCTTTCTTT
cdr3_aa: CASSLGGYRNTEAFF

cdr3_length: 14
j_call: TRBJ2-7
clone_size: NA
d_call: NA
v_call: TRBV28
cdr3_nt: TGTGCCAGCAGTCTCATAGGGGAAACGGGCGAGCAGTACTTC
cdr3_aa: CASSLIGETGEQYF

cdr3_length: 15
j_call: TRBJ2-3
clone_size: NA
d_call: TRBD2
v_call: TRBV11-1
cdr3_nt: TGTGCCAGCAGCTCCCTAGCGGGAGGTACAGATACGCAGTATTTT
cdr3_aa: CASSSLAGGTDTQYF

cdr3_length: 15
j_call: TRBJ2-7
clone_size: NA
d_call: TRBD1
v_call: TRBV5-5
cdr3_nt: TGTGCCAGCAGCTTGGAGGGGACAGCCTACTACGAGCAGTACTTC
cdr3_aa: CASSLEGTAYYEQYF

cdr3_length: 11
j_call: TRBJ1-2
clone_size: once
d_call: NA
v_call: TRBV2
cdr3_nt: TGTGCCATGAGGACTGACTATGGCTACACCTTC
cdr3_aa: CAMRTDYGYTF

cdr3_length: 17
j_call: TRBJ1-2
clone_size: few
d_call: TRBD1
v_call: TRBV2
cdr3_nt: TGTGCCAGCAGCCTAACCGGGACAGCTCCCTCTAACTATGGCTACACCTTC
cdr3_aa: CASSLTGTAPSNYGYTF

cdr3_length: 15
j_call: TRBJ2-7
clone_size: NA
d_call: TRBD1
v_call: TRBV4-1
cdr3_nt: TGCGCCAGCAGCCAAGGAGGGACAGGATCCTACGAGCAGTACTTC
cdr3_aa: CASSQGGTGSYEQYF

cdr3_length: 16
j_call: TRBJ2-3
clone_size: NA
d_call: TRBD1
v_call: TRBV6-2/TRBV6-3
cdr3_nt: TGTGCCAGCAGTGCCCGGACAGGGGTGACCACAGATACGCAGTATTTT
cdr3_aa: CASSARTGVTTDTQYF

cdr3_length: 12
j_call: TRBJ2-7
clone_size: NA
d_call: NA
v_call: TRBV7-9
cdr3_nt: TGTGCCAGCAGCTTAGCCGGGAGTGAGCAGTACTTC
cdr3_aa: CASSLAGSEQYF

cdr3_length: 14
j_call: TRBJ2-7
clone_size: NA
d_call: NA
v_call: TRBV6-1
cdr3_nt: TGTGCCAGCAGTGCAGCTAACACGGGCTACGAGCAGTACTTC
cdr3_aa: CASSAANTGYEQYF

cdr3_length: 16
j_call: TRBJ2-2
clone_size: NA
d_call: TRBD1
v_call: TRBV2
cdr3_nt: TGTGCCAGCAGGCCCGAGACAGGGGTGCTCACCGGGGAGCTGTTTTTT
cdr3_aa: CASRPETGVLTGELFF

cdr3_length: 13
j_call: TRBJ1-1
clone_size: NA
d_call: NA
v_call: TRBV27
cdr3_nt: TGTGCCAGCAGTTTCCTAGGGGGATCTGAAGCTTTCTTT
cdr3_aa: CASSFLGGSEAFF

cdr3_length: 14
j_call: TRBJ1-3
clone_size: NA
d_call: NA
v_call: TRBV5-5
cdr3_nt: TGTGCCAGCAGCTTGTCGGGGAAATCAAACACCATATATTTT
cdr3_aa: CASSLSGKSNTIYF

cdr3_length: 15
j_call: TRBJ2-1
clone_size: once
d_call: NA
v_call: TRBV18
cdr3_nt: TGTGCCAGCACTCCGGACTGGAGGGCGGCCAATGAGCAGTTCTTC
cdr3_aa: CASTPDWRAANEQFF

cdr3_length: 15
j_call: TRBJ2-2
clone_size: NA
d_call: NA
v_call: TRBV7-2
cdr3_nt: TGTGCCAGCAGCTTAGTCAGGTTATACACCGGGGAGCTGTTTTTT
cdr3_aa: CASSLVRLYTGELFF

cdr3_length: 16
j_call: TRBJ2-1
clone_size: once
d_call: NA
v_call: TRBV15
cdr3_nt: TGTGCCACCAATTCCCCTCTAGCGAACAAGTACAATGAGCAGTTCTTC
cdr3_aa: CATNSPLANKYNEQFF

cdr3_length: 14
j_call: TRBJ2-7
clone_size: NA
d_call: TRBD2
v_call: TRBV28
cdr3_nt: TGTGCCAGCAGTGGGACTAGCGGCACCCTCGAGCAGTACTTC
cdr3_aa: CASSGTSGTLEQYF

cdr3_length: 16
j_call: TRBJ2-1
clone_size: NA
d_call: TRBD2
v_call: TRBV11-2
cdr3_nt: TGTGCCAGCAGCTTAGCGGGAGGGATGGGGACGGGGGAGCAGTTCTTC
cdr3_aa: CASSLAGGMGTGEQFF

cdr3_length: 16
j_call: TRBJ2-1
clone_size: NA
d_call: NA
v_call: TRBV5-6
cdr3_nt: TGTGCCAGCAGCTTGTACGACAGCGTAGGCCACAATGAGCAGTTCTTC
cdr3_aa: CASSLYDSVGHNEQFF

cdr3_length: 16
j_call: TRBJ2-5
clone_size: NA
d_call: TRBD2
v_call: TRBV6-5
cdr3_nt: TGTGCCAGCAGTTACTCGCCGGGACTAGGGAAAGAGACCCAGTACTTC
cdr3_aa: CASSYSPGLGKETQYF

cdr3_length: 15
j_call: TRBJ1-5
clone_size: NA
d_call: NA
v_call: TRBV19
cdr3_nt: TGTGCCAGTAGTCAGGGCGGTATTAGCAATCAGCCCCAGCATTTT
cdr3_aa: CASSQGGISNQPQHF

cdr3_length: 15
j_call: TRBJ1-3
clone_size: NA
d_call: TRBD1
v_call: TRBV11-2
cdr3_nt: TGTGCCAGCAGCCACCGACAGGGCTCTGGAAACACCATATATTTT
cdr3_aa: CASSHRQGSGNTIYF

cdr3_length: 11
j_call: TRBJ2-7
clone_size: NA
d_call: NA
v_call: TRBV20-1
cdr3_nt: TGCAGTGCCCCGGGGGTCTACGAGCAGTACTTC
cdr3_aa: CSAPGVYEQYF

cdr3_length: 14
j_call: TRBJ2-1
clone_size: NA
d_call: NA
v_call: TRBV9
cdr3_nt: TGTGCCAGCAGCGCCTATGGGGCATACAATGAGCAGTTCTTC
cdr3_aa: CASSAYGAYNEQFF

cdr3_length: 14
j_call: TRBJ2-7
clone_size: NA
d_call: TRBD2
v_call: TRBV27
cdr3_nt: TGTGCCAGCAGGGACACTAGCGGCCCCTACGAGCAGTACTTC
cdr3_aa: CASRDTSGPYEQYF

cdr3_length: 14
j_call: TRBJ2-1
clone_size: NA
d_call: TRBD2
v_call: TRBV5-1
cdr3_nt: TGCGCCAGCAGCTTGGCTAGCGGCCGTCATGAGCAGTTCTTC
cdr3_aa: CASSLASGRHEQFF

cdr3_length: 13
j_call: TRBJ1-1
clone_size: NA
d_call: NA
v_call: TRBV29-1
cdr3_nt: TGCAGCGTCCTCGGGGGGGAGACGGGTGAAGCTTTCTTT
cdr3_aa: CSVLGGETGEAFF

cdr3_length: 13
j_call: TRBJ2-3
clone_size: NA
d_call: NA
v_call: TRBV14
cdr3_nt: TGTGCCAGCAGCCAAGTCGGGACAGATACGCAGTATTTT
cdr3_aa: CASSQVGTDTQYF

cdr3_length: 15
j_call: TRBJ1-1
clone_size: once
d_call: TRBD1
v_call: TRBV14
cdr3_nt: TGTGCCAGCAGCCAAACAGGGGATGGGAACACTGAAGCTTTCTTT
cdr3_aa: CASSQTGDGNTEAFF

cdr3_length: 15
j_call: TRBJ2-7
clone_size: NA
d_call: NA
v_call: TRBV14
cdr3_nt: TGTGCCAGCAGCCAAGGCGGCGGCCGGACCTACGAGCAGTACTTC
cdr3_aa: CASSQGGGRTYEQYF

cdr3_length: 16
j_call: TRBJ2-2
clone_size: NA
d_call: TRBD1
v_call: TRBV27
cdr3_nt: TGTGCCAGCAGTTTACGGACAGGGCTTAACACCGGGGAGCTGTTTTTT
cdr3_aa: CASSLRTGLNTGELFF

cdr3_length: 17
j_call: TRBJ1-2
clone_size: NA
d_call: NA
v_call: TRBV7-8
cdr3_nt: TGTGCCAGCAGCTTAGTAATTCTGGCGTCGACATCGTATGGCTACACCTTC
cdr3_aa: CASSLVILASTSYGYTF

cdr3_length: 12
j_call: TRBJ2-3
clone_size: NA
d_call: NA
v_call: TRBV28
cdr3_nt: TGTGCCAGCAGTCTCACAGGGATTAAGCAGTATTTT
cdr3_aa: CASSLTGIKQYF

cdr3_length: 15
j_call: TRBJ2-2
clone_size: NA
d_call: NA
v_call: TRBV11-2
cdr3_nt: TGTGCCAGCAGCCCAAGGACAGCAGGAACCGGGGAGCTGTTTTTT
cdr3_aa: CASSPRTAGTGELFF

cdr3_length: 15
j_call: TRBJ2-7
clone_size: NA
d_call: TRBD1
v_call: TRBV6-1
cdr3_nt: TGTGCCAGCAGTGAAGCGTTGTCAGGGGGCTACGAGCAGTACTTC
cdr3_aa: CASSEALSGGYEQYF

cdr3_length: 14
j_call: TRBJ2-7
clone_size: NA
d_call: NA
v_call: TRBV28
cdr3_nt: TGTGCCGCAAAGAGCTCGGGGTTTGGTTACGAGCAGTACTTC
cdr3_aa: CAAKSSGFGYEQYF

cdr3_length: 16
j_call: TRBJ2-2
clone_size: NA
d_call: TRBD1
v_call: TRBV18
cdr3_nt: TGTGCCAGCTCACCTCCGGGACAGGGCGCCACCGGGGAGCTGTTTTTT
cdr3_aa: CASSPPGQGATGELFF